These 25 T cell receptor beta chains originate from one sample sequenced in a study of blood T cell repertoires in COVID-19. Repertoires were generated with immunoSEQ multiplex PCR, while TCRdb's copy carries only in-frame clones and drops some. Altogether 280,000 or so clones are present, around 85% being singletons, with the ten largest covering around 2.3%. The material sequenced was PBMCs or T cells enriched from blood (not recorded which). The receptors originated from a woman in her fifties or sixties who had recovered from COVID-19.

J is TRBJ1-2 and V is TRBV29-1, with 8 bases that match TRBD1. Germline CDR1 reads SQVTM; CDR2 reads ANQGSEA. This CDR3 is built from 13 residues. The trim removed 6 bases at V and 3 bases at J, leaving 6 bases unmatched. Here the CDR3 DNA reads TGCAGCGTCCTTCCGACAGGGGACTATGGCTACACCTTC. Protein sequence: CSVLPTGDYGYTF.

The chain recombines TRBV5-6 with TRBJ2-2, with D unresolved. CDR1 is SGHDT and CDR2 is YYEEEE in the germline V gene. Trimming took off 4 bases at V and 0 bases at J, with 13 bases between the two ends. The CDR3 covers 16 residues. The CDR3 sequence: CASSGLGVTNTGELFF. CDR3 DNA sequence: TGTGCCAGCAGCGGCCTCGGAGTCACGAACACCGGGGAGCTGTTTTTT. Full variable domain (missing parts from reference TRBV5-6 and TRBJ2-2): DAGVTQSPTHLIKTRGQQVTLRCSPKSGHDTVSWYQQALGQGPQFIFQYYEEEERQRGNFPDRFSGHQFPNYSSELNVNALLLGDSALYLCASSGLGVTNTGELFFGEGSRLTVL.

The V gene is TRBV28, the J gene TRBJ1-5; D gene unclear. V was trimmed by 6 bases and J by 3 bases, leaving 12 bases between them. Germline V lookup: CDR1 MDHEN, CDR2 SYDVKM. The CDR3 loop spans 14 amino acids. The CDR3 region is CASRLGLINQPQHF. DNA for the CDR3: TGTGCCAGCAGACTAGGATTGATCAATCAGCCCCAGCATTTT.

The genes are TRBV7-2 and TRBJ1-2; maybe TRBD1 (5 bases). V lost 5 bases and J 5 bases, leaving 15 bases between the germline ends. The CDR3 covers 14 residues. Per germline, CDR1 SGHTA and CDR2 FQGNSA. The CDR3 loop is CASSPPGSVYGYTF. CDR3 nucleotides: TGTGCCAGCAGCCCCCCAGGGTCGGTATATGGCTACACCTTC. Combining the CDR3 with reference TRBV7-2 and TRBJ1-2 gives the whole variable domain GAGVSQSPSNKVTEKGKDVELRCDPISGHTALYWYRQSLGQGLEFLIYFQGNSAPDKSGLPSDRFSAERTGGSVSTLTIQRTQQEDSAVYLCASSPPGSVYGYTFGSGTRLTVV.

This clone has a handful of counts. V usage is TRBV19 and J usage is TRBJ2-1, with D hard to call. Germline V gene lookup returns CDR1 LNHDA and CDR2 SQIVND (reference sequence). Between the trimmed V and J ends, which lost 3 bases and 2 bases, there was a span of 5 bases. The CDR3 sequence is 13 residues long. The CDR3 reads CASSITTYNEQFF. The CDR3 nucleotides read TGTGCCAGTAGTATTACTACCTACAATGAGCAGTTCTTC.

As DNA, the CDR3 is TGTGCCAGTGGAGATTTGTACGAGCAGTACTTC. It encodes CASGDLYEQYF. The V and J genes are TRBV9 and TRBJ2-7, with D unclear. CDR3 length equals 11 residues. CDR1 and CDR2 from the germline V gene are SGDLS and YYNGEE. Trimming shortened V by 8 bases and J by 4 bases, and 10 bases separated the two germline ends.

The chain links TRBV20-1 to TRBJ2-2; 10 nucleotides agree with TRBD2. V lost 3 bases, J lost 6 bases, and 7 bases stayed unmatched. The length of the CDR3 is 15 residues. CDR1 DFQATT and CDR2 SNEGSKA come from the germline V gene (reference sequence). CDR3 DNA: TGCAGTGCTAGTCGTGGGACTAGCGTTCCCGGGGAGCTGTTTTTT. This encodes CSASRGTSVPGELFF.

The chain combines TRBV27 with TRBJ1-2; the match to TRBD1 covers 8 bases. The length of the CDR3 is 17 residues. CDR1 and CDR2 from the germline V gene are MNHEY and SMNVEV (reference sequence). J lost 1 base, V lost 5 bases, and 12 bases had no gene match. CDR3 coding DNA: TGTGCCAGCAGTCCCATCTTAGACAGGGGTATTAACTATGGCTACACCTTC. This codes for CASSPILDRGINYGYTF.

The chain employs TRBV7-9 and TRBJ1-5, with a weak D call TRBD1 (5 bases). Germline CDR1 and CDR2: SEHNR and FQNEAQ (reference sequence). V was cut by 4 bases and J by 1 base, with 5 bases left in between. This CDR3 spans 13 amino acids. CDR3 protein: CASSSGSNQPQHF. The DNA of the CDR3 is TGTGCCAGCAGCTCAGGGAGCAATCAGCCCCAGCATTTT.

This clone was seen more than once but under ten times. The gene calls are TRBV7-9 and TRBJ1-1; 7 bases are a match to TRBD1. Looked up from germline, CDR1 is SEHNR and CDR2 is FQNEAQ (reference sequence). The V and J ends lost 5 bases and 5 bases, in that order; junction bases with no gene match: 11. CDR3 length: 15 residues. CDR3 nucleotides: TGTGCCAGCAGCCCTAACCAGGGGGTAAATACTGAAGCTTTCTTT. As protein: CASSPNQGVNTEAFF. The whole variable domain, remainder taken from reference TRBV7-9 and TRBJ1-1, is DTGVSQNPRHKITKRGQNVTFRCDPISEHNRLYWYRQTLGQGPEFLTYFQNEAQLEKSRLLSDRFSAERPKGSFSTLEIQRTEQGDSAMYLCASSPNQGVNTEAFFGQGTRLTVV.

At least ten counts were recorded for this clone. The chain uses TRBV4-1 and TRBJ1-1; 7 bases are shared with TRBD1. This CDR3 spans 20 amino acids. J lost 8 bases, V lost 1 base, and 25 bases had no gene match. Looked up from germline, CDR1 is MGHRA and CDR2 is YSYEKL. CDR3 residues: CASSQGRQGLVPGPGDEAFF. CDR3 sequence (DNA): TGCGCCAGCAGCCAAGGACGACAGGGACTCGTACCGGGACCGGGGGACGAAGCTTTCTTT.

This clone was counted only a few times. The V call is TRBV19, the J call TRBJ1-5; unclear D gene. This CDR3 is built from 12 residues. Germline loops: CDR1 LNHDA, CDR2 SQIVND (reference sequence). Trimming removed 3 bases from V and 7 bases from J, with 7 bases in between. The CDR3: CASSIREQPQHF. DNA of the CDR3: TGTGCCAGTAGTATCCGAGAGCAGCCCCAGCATTTT.

The CDR3 loop reads CASSHGTENTEAFF. The CDR3 DNA sequence: TGCGCCAGCAGCCACGGGACAGAGAACACTGAAGCTTTCTTT. J is TRBJ1-1 and V is TRBV4-1; 7 nucleotides align to TRBD1. The CDR3 covers 14 residues. The trim removed 3 bases at V and 1 base at J, leaving 2 bases unmatched. Germline values: CDR1 MGHRA, CDR2 YSYEKL.

The chain is built from TRBV7-9 and TRBJ1-2; D might be TRBD1 (6 bases). The CDR3 is 14 amino acids. V was shortened by 1 base and J by 3 bases, with 9 bases between the two germline ends. The germline V gene has CDR1 SEHNR and CDR2 FQNEAQ (reference sequence). The CDR3 nucleotides read TGTGCCAGCAGCTTAGGGACAGCCCACTATGGCTACACCTTC. Amino acid sequence: CASSLGTAHYGYTF.

The rearrangement links TRBV3-1 (or the pseudogene TRBV3-2) to TRBJ1-1, with D hard to call. Germline V gene data show CDR1 as LGHDT and CDR2 as YNNKEL (reference sequence). There are 16 residues in the CDR3. Trimming cost V 1 base and J 0 bases, with 12 bases left between them. The CDR3 nucleotides are TGTGCCAGCAGCCAAGTCCGCGGGAACCTGAACACTGAAGCTTTCTTT. This gives the protein CASSQVRGNLNTEAFF.

The gene calls are TRBV3-1 (or the pseudogene TRBV3-2) and TRBJ2-7; 9 nucleotides agree with TRBD2. CDR3 size: 15 residues. The germline V gene encodes CDR1 LGHDT and CDR2 YNNKEL (reference sequence). V lost 2 bases and J lost 3; bases outside the gene matches: 5. The CDR3 spells CASSQRSGGHYEQYF. CDR3 DNA sequence: TGTGCCAGCAGCCAACGAAGCGGGGGGCACTACGAGCAGTACTTC.

Here the CDR3 DNA reads TGTGCCAGCAGTCCCCGCCTAGATCGGGCCAAAAACATTCAGTACTTC. Translated, it gives CASSPRLDRAKNIQYF. This chain connects TRBV28 to TRBJ2-4, with unresolved D. Germline V gene lookup returns CDR1 MDHEN and CDR2 SYDVKM. V was shortened by 5 bases and J by 1 base, with 15 bases between the two germline ends. The CDR3 extends over 16 amino acids.

The genes are TRBV2 and TRBJ2-5, with 7 positions matching TRBD1. In germline, CDR1 is SNHLY, CDR2 FYNNEI. Trimming cost V 8 bases and J 0 bases; bases outside gene matches: 3. This CDR3 spans 13 amino acids. In DNA form, the CDR3 reads TGTGCCAGCGGGACAGCGAACCAAGAGACCCAGTACTTC. This translates into CASGTANQETQYF.

The chain recombines TRBV7-9 with TRBJ2-3; unclear D gene. Trimming took off 6 bases at V and 6 bases at J, with 13 bases between the two ends. The CDR3 runs to 13 residues. Per the germline V gene, CDR1 is SEHNR and CDR2 is FQNEAQ (reference sequence). In nucleotides, the CDR3 is TGTGCCAGCAGAACACTAACCCCCGATACGCAGTATTTT. This translates into CASRTLTPDTQYF. Combining the CDR3 with reference TRBV7-9 and TRBJ2-3 gives the whole variable domain DTGVSQNPRHKITKRGQNVTFRCDPISEHNRLYWYRQTLGQGPEFLTYFQNEAQLEKSRLLSDRFSAERPKGSFSTLEIQRTEQGDSAMYLCASRTLTPDTQYFGPGTRLTVL.

CDR3 loop: CASSIGLGRKETQYF. The DNA for the CDR3 is TGTGCCAGCAGTATCGGACTCGGGCGCAAGGAGACCCAGTACTTC. V is TRBV25-1 and J is TRBJ2-5, with D possibly being TRBD2 (5 bases). V lost 5 bases and J 5 bases, leaving 18 bases between the germline ends. The CDR3 is 15 amino acids. CDR1 MGHDK and CDR2 SYGVNS come from the germline V gene.

The chain combines TRBV28 with TRBJ2-7; D perhaps matches TRBD1 (5 bases). This CDR3 comprises 14 residues. Looked up from germline, CDR1 is MDHEN and CDR2 is SYDVKM. V was pared by 3 bases and J by 0 bases, with 9 bases between. The CDR3 loop reads CASSFSGSSYEQYF. The CDR3 DNA is TGTGCCAGCAGTTTCTCAGGGTCCTCCTACGAGCAGTACTTC.

This rearrangement joins TRBV7-2 to TRBJ2-1; 8 nucleotides align to TRBD2. The J segment lost 0 bases and the V segment lost 5 bases, leaving 15 bases of the junction unmatched. CDR1 is SGHTA, CDR2 FQGNSA, per germline. This CDR3 contains 19 residues. Written as DNA, the CDR3 is TGTGCCAGCAGCGCAGGGGTGCATTTGGGACTAGGCTCCTACAATGAGCAGTTCTTC. This gives the protein CASSAGVHLGLGSYNEQFF. Together with reference TRBV7-2 and TRBJ2-1, the CDR3 gives the full variable domain: GAGVSQSPSNKVTEKGKDVELRCDPISGHTALYWYRQSLGQGLEFLIYFQGNSAPDKSGLPSDRFSAERTGGSVSTLTIQRTQQEDSAVYLCASSAGVHLGLGSYNEQFFGPGTRLTVL.

V usage is TRBV19 and J usage is TRBJ1-1, with D uncertain. The CDR3 runs 14 residues. Germline V lookup: CDR1 LNHDA, CDR2 SQIVND (reference sequence). The V end lost 3 bases, the J end lost 1 base, and 9 bases lay between the germline ends. In DNA form, the CDR3 reads TGTGCCAGTAGTATCTGGGAGACGAACACTGAAGCTTTCTTT. Translation: CASSIWETNTEAFF.

The J gene is TRBJ1-1, the V gene TRBV5-1; D call uncertain. There are 14 residues in the CDR3. CDR1 is SGHRS, CDR2 YFSETQ, per germline. Trimming pared 0 bases from V and 4 bases from J, leaving 10 bases between. As DNA, the CDR3 is TGCGCCAGCAGCTTGGGGGGAGTGGGCACTGAAGCTTTCTTT. Amino acids: CASSLGGVGTEAFF.

The V gene is TRBV11-2, the J gene TRBJ2-5; 7 bases map to TRBD1. The CDR3 has 13 amino acids. The V segment lost 6 bases and the J segment 2 bases; nucleotides outside the gene matches: 3. In germline, CDR1 is SGHAT, CDR2 FQNNGV. CDR3 residues: CASRLTGQETQYF. CDR3 coding DNA: TGTGCCAGCAGGTTGACAGGGCAAGAGACCCAGTACTTC.